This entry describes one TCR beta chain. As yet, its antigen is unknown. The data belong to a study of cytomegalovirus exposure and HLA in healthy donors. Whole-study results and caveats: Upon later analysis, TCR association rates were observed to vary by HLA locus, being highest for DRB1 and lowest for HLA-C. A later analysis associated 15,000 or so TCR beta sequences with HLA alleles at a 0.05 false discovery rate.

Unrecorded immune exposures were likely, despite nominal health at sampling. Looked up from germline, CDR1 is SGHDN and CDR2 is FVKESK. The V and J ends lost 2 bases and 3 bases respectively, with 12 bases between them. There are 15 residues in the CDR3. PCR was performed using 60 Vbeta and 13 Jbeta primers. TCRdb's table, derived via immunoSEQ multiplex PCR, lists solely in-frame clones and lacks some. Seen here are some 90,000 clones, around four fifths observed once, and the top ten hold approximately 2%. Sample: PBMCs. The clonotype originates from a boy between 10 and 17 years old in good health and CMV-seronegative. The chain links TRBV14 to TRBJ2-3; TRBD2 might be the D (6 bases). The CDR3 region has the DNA TGTGCCAGCAGCCAACTAGCGCCTAATACAGATACGCAGTATTTT. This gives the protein CASSQLAPNTDTQYF.